The 28 T cell receptor beta chains presented below share a single source sample, sequenced in a study of blood T cell repertoires in COVID-19. Sequencing was performed with immunoSEQ multiplex PCR; in TCRdb, only in-frame clones are kept and a portion is missing. This sample has fewer than 250,000 clones, with 90% found just once. Sequencing used PBMCs or T cells enriched from blood (not recorded which). The receptors come from a young man who had been exposed to COVID-19.

V and J are TRBV12-5 and TRBJ1-3, with D unclear. The CDR3 totals 16 residues. CDR1 is LGHNT and CDR2 is FRNRAP in the germline V gene. Between the trimmed V and J ends, which lost 5 bases and 1 base, there was a span of 15 bases. This CDR3 reads CASGPSPLVSGNTIYF. CDR3 sequence (DNA): TGTGCTAGTGGTCCGAGCCCCTTGGTTTCTGGAAACACCATATATTTT.

This clone was observed a handful of times. This sequence joins TRBV30 and TRBJ1-1, with D perhaps matching TRBD1 (6 bases). The CDR3 sequence is 12 residues long. Germline-derived CDR1 and CDR2 are GTSNPN and SVGIG (reference sequence). CDR3 loop: CAEGDPGLGAFF. The CDR3 nucleotides are TGTGCTGAGGGGGATCCGGGGTTGGGGGCTTTCTTT.

The chain joins TRBV5-1 to TRBJ2-1; D not certain. Germline V gene sequence: CDR1 SGHRS, CDR2 YFSETQ. Trimming removed 1 base at V and 6 bases at J, with 5 bases between. The CDR3 runs to 12 residues. The CDR3 DNA sequence: TGCGCCAGCAGCTTGATCGGCAATGAGCAGTTCTTC. This gives the protein CASSLIGNEQFF.

This sequence joins TRBV30 and TRBJ2-2, with D possibly TRBD2 on 5 matching bases. Per the germline V gene, CDR1 is GTSNPN and CDR2 is SVGIG (reference sequence). V was shortened by 0 bases and J by 3 bases, with 8 bases between the two germline ends. The CDR3 is made up of 14 amino acids. This CDR3 reads CAWSVQRDTGELFF. The DNA of the CDR3 is TGTGCCTGGAGTGTACAGAGGGACACCGGGGAGCTGTTTTTT.

V gene TRBV4-1 combines with J gene TRBJ1-2; D is possibly TRBD1 (5 bases). The CDR3 is made up of 13 amino acids. V was clipped by 3 bases and J by 4 bases, with 9 bases between them. Per germline, CDR1 MGHRA and CDR2 YSYEKL. This CDR3 reads CASSHETAYGYTF. Written as DNA, the CDR3 is TGCGCCAGCAGCCACGAGACAGCCTATGGCTACACCTTC.

The chain carries TRBV19 and TRBJ1-5; 10 bases match TRBD1. This CDR3 region has 17 residues. V was pared by 10 bases and J by 2 bases, with 14 bases of the junction left unmatched. Per germline, CDR1 LNHDA and CDR2 SQIVND (reference sequence). The CDR3 sequence: CATTSRGTGVGNQPQHF. CDR3 coding DNA: TGTGCCACCACCTCGAGAGGGACAGGGGTTGGCAATCAGCCCCAGCATTTT.

This chain uses TRBV5-1 with TRBJ2-5; TRBD2 matches at 9 bases. Germline CDR1 and CDR2: SGHRS and YFSETQ. The V gene end was trimmed by 5 bases and the J gene end by 2 bases; junction bases not matched to a gene: 7. The CDR3 loop spans 15 amino acids. DNA of the CDR3: TGCGCCAGCAGAGCGGGGGGCGGCAGACAAGAGACCCAGTACTTC. This encodes CASRAGGGRQETQYF.

This chain uses TRBV3-1 (or the pseudogene TRBV3-2) with TRBJ2-3; the match to TRBD2 covers 8 bases. Germline CDR1 reads LGHDT; CDR2 reads YNNKEL (reference sequence). The length of the CDR3 is 17 residues. With V trimmed by 0 bases and J by 3 bases, 8 bases remained unmatched. The CDR3 coding sequence is TGTGCCAGCAGCCAAGACTTGTTTAGCGGGGCGACAGATACGCAGTATTTT. It codes for CASSQDLFSGATDTQYF.

This sequence joins TRBV19 and TRBJ2-5; D is perhaps TRBD1 (6 bases). The CDR3 length is 14 residues. Germline V CDR1 and CDR2: LNHDA, SQIVND (reference sequence). Trimming took 4 bases from V and 2 from J, leaving 11 bases between them. The CDR3 DNA sequence: TGTGCCAGTAGTAAGTGGCAGGGGCAAGAGACCCAGTACTTC. Translated, it gives CASSKWQGQETQYF.

The chain joins TRBV7-2 to TRBJ1-2; no clear D. Germline values: CDR1 SGHTA, CDR2 FQGNSA. The CDR3 sequence is 12 residues long. Between the trimmed V and J ends, which lost 5 bases and 8 bases, there was a span of 12 bases. This chain's CDR3 is CASSLLPKGYTF. CDR3 DNA sequence: TGTGCCAGCAGCCTCCTCCCTAAGGGCTACACCTTC.

J is TRBJ2-3 and V is TRBV6-2 or TRBV6-3, with 8 positions matching TRBD2. Germline CDR1 reads MNHEY; CDR2 reads SVGEGT. The CDR3 contains 14 residues. V dropped 5 bases and J dropped 2; count of bases not matched to a gene: 3. The CDR3 DNA reads TGTGCCAGCAGTAAACTAGCGGCCACAGATACGCAGTATTTT. Protein product: CASSKLAATDTQYF.

This sequence joins TRBV3-1 (or the pseudogene TRBV3-2) and TRBJ1-1, with 7 bases matching TRBD1. This CDR3 has 19 residues. CDR1 and CDR2 from the germline V gene are LGHDT and YNNKEL (reference sequence). The V segment lost 3 bases and the J segment 2 bases; nucleotides outside the gene matches: 18. CDR3 region: CASSQENKPKTGPNTEAFF. CDR3 DNA: TGTGCCAGCAGCCAGGAAAACAAGCCAAAGACAGGGCCAAACACTGAAGCTTTCTTT.

The gene calls are TRBV25-1 and TRBJ2-1; TRBD2 aligns across 9 bases. Germline lookup yields CDR1 MGHDK and CDR2 SYGVNS. Trimming removed 7 bases from V and 3 bases from J; junction bases left unmatched: 4. The CDR3 runs to 14 residues. In DNA, the CDR3 is TGTGCCAGCACCTCAGCGGGGGGCTACAATGAGCAGTTCTTC. Its translation: CASTSAGGYNEQFF.

V gene TRBV4-2 combines with J gene TRBJ2-5; 13 bases fit TRBD2. The J segment lost 3 bases and the V segment lost 2 bases, leaving 3 bases of the junction unmatched. The germline V gene has CDR1 LGHNA and CDR2 YNFKEQ. The CDR3 totals 16 residues. This chain's CDR3 is CASSQTTSGGKETQYF. CDR3 in DNA: TGTGCCAGCAGCCAAACGACTAGCGGGGGGAAAGAGACCCAGTACTTC.

This chain joins TRBV6-5 and TRBJ2-1, with D perhaps matching TRBD1 (6 bases). V was shortened by 2 bases and J by 5 bases, with 10 bases between the two germline ends. The germline gives CDR1 MNHEY, CDR2 SVGAGI. The CDR3 is 14 residues long. The CDR3 loop is CASSYLGQNNEQFF. CDR3 DNA sequence: TGTGCCAGCAGTTACCTTGGACAGAACAATGAGCAGTTCTTC.

The chain couples TRBV11-3 to TRBJ1-4; D is perhaps TRBD1 (5 bases). V shed 2 bases and J shed 2 bases, with 12 bases lying between them. CDR1 and CDR2 from the germline V gene are SGHNT and YENEEA. The CDR3 loop spans 16 amino acids. The CDR3 reads CASSLTGGATNEKLFF. The CDR3 DNA reads as TGTGCCAGCAGCTTAACAGGAGGGGCGACTAATGAAAAACTGTTTTTT.

This chain links TRBV5-4 with TRBJ2-2; 9 bases align to TRBD2. The CDR3 runs to 18 residues. With V trimmed by 0 bases and J by 2 bases, 8 bases remained unmatched. Germline assignment: CDR1 SGHNT and CDR2 YYREEE (reference sequence). CDR3 residues: CASSLGSSGGFNTGELFF. The CDR3 DNA is TGTGCCAGCAGCTTGGGATCCAGCGGGGGGTTTAACACCGGGGAGCTGTTTTTT.

The DNA of the CDR3 is TGTGCCAGCCTCTATCAGGGTAATGAAAAACTGTTTTTT. Translated, it gives CASLYQGNEKLFF. The chain links TRBV7-2 to TRBJ1-4; TRBD1 might be the D (5 bases). The CDR3 is 13 amino acids. V was clipped by 8 bases and J by 4 bases, with 11 bases between them. CDR1 and CDR2 from the germline V gene are SGHTA and FQGNSA.

In this sample, this clone turned up once. CDR3 nucleotides: TGCAGCGCCAAACCCGGGGCAGCGGGAGATGGCTACACCTTC. Residues: CSAKPGAAGDGYTF. The chain carries TRBV29-1 and TRBJ1-2; tentative D call: TRBD1 (5 bases). Trimming took 7 bases from V and 6 from J, leaving 21 bases between them. Germline-derived CDR1 and CDR2 are SQVTM and ANQGSEA. The CDR3 is 14 residues long.

CDR3 region: CASSGGERGQQQETQYF. CDR3 DNA: TGTGCCAGCAGTGGGGGTGAGAGGGGGCAACAACAAGAGACCCAGTACTTC. This chain links TRBV25-1 with TRBJ2-5; TRBD1 aligns across 7 bases. There are 17 residues in the CDR3. V was pared by 4 bases and J by 2 bases, with 13 bases of the junction left unmatched. Germline lookup yields CDR1 MGHDK and CDR2 SYGVNS.

This clone was observed a few times. The chain joins TRBV6-5 to TRBJ1-2; no reliable D call. Germline CDR1 and CDR2: MNHEY and SVGAGI. The CDR3 is 16 residues long. The V end lost 4 bases, the J end lost 6 bases, and 21 bases lay between the germline ends. CDR3 in amino acids: CASSSFGRTPLHGYTF. The CDR3, as DNA: TGTGCCAGCAGTTCCTTCGGACGGACTCCCCTACATGGCTACACCTTC.

The chain employs TRBV7-9 and TRBJ1-1, with no clear D. Germline V CDR1 and CDR2: SEHNR, FQNEAQ (reference sequence). The CDR3 has 12 amino acids. Trimming pared 5 bases from V and 5 bases from J, leaving 9 bases between. CDR3 in DNA: TGTGCCAGCAGCCCTAGCCTGACTGAAGCTTTCTTT. Residues: CASSPSLTEAFF.

The chain links TRBV10-2 to TRBJ2-1, with 9 bases identical to TRBD1. Germline CDR1 and CDR2: WSHSY and SAAADI. Trimming removed 6 bases from V and 4 bases from J; junction bases left unmatched: 7. The CDR3 extends over 15 amino acids. CDR3 sequence: CASRGGQGSYNEQFF. The CDR3 coding sequence is TGCGCCAGCAGAGGGGGACAGGGTTCTTACAATGAGCAGTTCTTC.

This chain joins TRBV13 and TRBJ2-1; 11 bases agree with TRBD1. Germline assignment: CDR1 PRHDT and CDR2 FYEKMQ (reference sequence). The CDR3 runs 18 residues. V dropped 4 bases and J dropped 6; count of bases not matched to a gene: 14. CDR3 nucleotides: TGTGCCAGCAGCTCCTGGAGGGGGGACAGGGGGACCCTCAATGAGCAGTTCTTC. It encodes CASSSWRGDRGTLNEQFF.

J is TRBJ1-6 and V is TRBV28, with a weak D call TRBD1 (6 bases). The ends were cut back, 3 bases at V and 0 bases at J, with 18 bases in the middle. This CDR3 spans 19 amino acids. CDR1 and CDR2 from the germline V gene are MDHEN and SYDVKM. The CDR3 DNA follows: TGTGCCAGCAGTTTTTTATGGGGGCAGGGCACCTCCTATAATTCACCCCTCCACTTT. Its protein product is CASSFLWGQGTSYNSPLHF. Drawing the rest from reference TRBV28 and TRBJ1-6, the complete variable domain is DVKVTQSSRYLVKRTGEKVFLECVQDMDHENMFWYRQDPGLGLRLIYFSYDVKMKEKGDIPEGYSVSREKKERFSLILESASTNQTSMYLCASSFLWGQGTSYNSPLHFGNGTRLTVT.

The CDR3 protein is CASSEGEGAGNTIYF. CDR3 bases: TGCGCCAGCAGTGAAGGCGAGGGGGCTGGAAACACCATATATTTT. The chain combines TRBV10-1 with TRBJ1-3, with D possibly TRBD1 on 6 matching bases. The CDR3 spans 15 residues. Trimming pared 3 bases from V and 2 bases from J, leaving 11 bases between. Germline CDR1 and CDR2: WNHNN and SYGVQD (reference sequence).

This chain links TRBV30 with TRBJ2-1; 8 nucleotides agree with TRBD2. The V and J ends lost 4 bases and 12 bases, in that order; junction bases with no gene match: 11. Germline V lookup: CDR1 GTSNPN, CDR2 SVGIG (reference sequence). The CDR3 consists of 13 residues. The CDR3 DNA follows: TGTGCCTGGAAATCATTAAGCGGGGGAACGCAGTTCTTC. Translating gives CAWKSLSGGTQFF. Filled out from reference TRBV30 and TRBJ2-1, the complete variable domain reads SQTIHQWPATLVQPVGSPLSLECTVEGTSNPNLYWYRQAAGRGLQLLFYSVGIGQISSEVPQNLSASRPQDRQFILSSKKLLLSDSGFYLCAWKSLSGGTQFFGPGTRLTVL.

This sequence joins TRBV30 and TRBJ2-1; tentative D call: TRBD2 (5 bases). Trimming removed 0 bases from V and 9 bases from J, with 6 bases in between. The CDR3 covers 11 residues. Germline CDR1 GTSNPN, CDR2 SVGIG (reference sequence). This CDR3 reads CAWSVLVEQFF. The CDR3 region has the DNA TGTGCCTGGAGTGTACTAGTTGAGCAGTTCTTC. The whole variable domain, filled in from reference TRBV30 and TRBJ2-1, reads SQTIHQWPATLVQPVGSPLSLECTVEGTSNPNLYWYRQAAGRGLQLLFYSVGIGQISSEVPQNLSASRPQDRQFILSSKKLLLSDSGFYLCAWSVLVEQFFGPGTRLTVL.